This T cell receptor beta chain was documented in a study of T cell responses to AZD1222 COVID-19 vaccine. Study-wide findings and caveats: Baseline antibody screening turned up just a handful of seropositive AZD1222 recipients. Nearly half of the spike-specific TCRs reportedly recognize variant regions that carry no mutations. Following two doses of AZD1222, Spike-specific TCR breadth and depth rose.

The CDR3 spans 13 residues. With 8 bases clipped from V and 6 bases from J, the junction kept 7 bases outside the gene matches. Germline loops: CDR1 ENHRY, CDR2 SYGVKD. About this clone itself: Antigen specificity is unknown.

Sequenced by immunoSEQ multiplex PCR; TCRdb stores in-frame clones only, minus some. Here the sample spans more than 100,000 clones, more than 85% being singletons. This clonotype originated in an adult in good health. The J gene is TRBJ2-1, the V gene TRBV10-3, with 7 bases fitting TRBD2. Source: peripheral blood, taken on day 0 of AZD1222 vaccination. This chain's CDR3 is CAIEPGGSNEQFF. CDR3 nucleotide sequence: TGTGCCATCGAGCCGGGAGGATCCAATGAGCAGTTCTTC.